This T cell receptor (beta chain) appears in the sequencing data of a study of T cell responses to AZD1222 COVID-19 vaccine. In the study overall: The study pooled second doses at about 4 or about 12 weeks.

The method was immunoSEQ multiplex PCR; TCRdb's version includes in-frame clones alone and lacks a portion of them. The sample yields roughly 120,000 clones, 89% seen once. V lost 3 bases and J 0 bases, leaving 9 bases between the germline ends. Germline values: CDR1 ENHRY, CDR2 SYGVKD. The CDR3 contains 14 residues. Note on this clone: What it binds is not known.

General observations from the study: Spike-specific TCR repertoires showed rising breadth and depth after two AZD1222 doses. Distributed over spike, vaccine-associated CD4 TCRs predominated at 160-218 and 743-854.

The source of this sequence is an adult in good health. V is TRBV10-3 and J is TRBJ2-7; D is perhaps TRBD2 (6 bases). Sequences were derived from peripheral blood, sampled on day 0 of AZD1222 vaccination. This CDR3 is CAISEGGASYEQYF. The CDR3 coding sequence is TGTGCCATCAGTGAAGGCGGGGCCTCCTACGAGCAGTACTTC.